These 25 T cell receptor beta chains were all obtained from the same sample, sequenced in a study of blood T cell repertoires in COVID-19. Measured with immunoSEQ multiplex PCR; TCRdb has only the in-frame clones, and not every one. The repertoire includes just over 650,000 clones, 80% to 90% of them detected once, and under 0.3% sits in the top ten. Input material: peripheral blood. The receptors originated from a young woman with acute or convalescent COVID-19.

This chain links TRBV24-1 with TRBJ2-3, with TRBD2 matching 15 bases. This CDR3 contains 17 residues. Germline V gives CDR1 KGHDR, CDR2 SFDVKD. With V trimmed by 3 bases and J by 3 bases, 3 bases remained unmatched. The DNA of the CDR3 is TGTGCCACCAGTGATCCTGGACTAGCGGGGGGGACAGATACGCAGTATTTT. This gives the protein CATSDPGLAGGTDTQYF.

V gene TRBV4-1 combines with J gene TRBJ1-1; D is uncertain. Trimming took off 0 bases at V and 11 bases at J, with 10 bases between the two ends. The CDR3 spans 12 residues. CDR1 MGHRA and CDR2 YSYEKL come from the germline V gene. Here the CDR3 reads CASSQDLRDAFF. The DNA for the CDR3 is TGCGCCAGCAGCCAAGATCTGAGGGATGCTTTCTTT.

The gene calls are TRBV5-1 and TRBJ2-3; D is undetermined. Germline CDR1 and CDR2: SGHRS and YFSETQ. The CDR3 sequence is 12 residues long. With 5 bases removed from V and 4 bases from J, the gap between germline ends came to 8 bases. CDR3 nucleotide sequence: TGCGCCAGCAGAAACGAGGCAGATACGCAGTATTTT. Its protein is CASRNEADTQYF. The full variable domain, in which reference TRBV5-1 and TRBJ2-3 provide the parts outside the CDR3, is KAGVTQTPRYLIKTRGQQVTLSCSPISGHRSVSWYQQTPGQGLQFLFEYFSETQRNKGNFPGRFSGRQFSNSRSEMNVSTLELGDSALYLCASRNEADTQYFGPGTRLTVL.

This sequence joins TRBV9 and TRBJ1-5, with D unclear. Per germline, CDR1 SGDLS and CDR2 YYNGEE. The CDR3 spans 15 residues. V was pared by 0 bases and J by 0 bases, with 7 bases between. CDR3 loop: CASSVGHYSNQPQHF. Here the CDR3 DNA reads TGTGCCAGCAGCGTAGGTCACTATAGCAATCAGCCCCAGCATTTT.

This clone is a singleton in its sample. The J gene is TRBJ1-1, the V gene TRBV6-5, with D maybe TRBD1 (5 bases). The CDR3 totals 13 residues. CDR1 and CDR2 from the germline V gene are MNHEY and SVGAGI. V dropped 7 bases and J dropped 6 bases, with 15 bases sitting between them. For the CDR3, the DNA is TGTGCCAGCAAGGCCGGCAGGGCCCCTGAAGCTTTCTTT. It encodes CASKAGRAPEAFF.

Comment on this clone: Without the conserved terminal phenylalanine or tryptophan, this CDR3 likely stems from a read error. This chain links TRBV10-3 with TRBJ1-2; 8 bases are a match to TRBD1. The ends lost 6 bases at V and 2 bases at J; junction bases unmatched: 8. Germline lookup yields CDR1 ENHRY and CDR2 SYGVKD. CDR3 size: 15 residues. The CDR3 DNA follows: TGTGCCATCAGACCCCTCGGGACAGGAAACTATGGCTACACCCTC. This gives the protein CAIRPLGTGNYGYTL.

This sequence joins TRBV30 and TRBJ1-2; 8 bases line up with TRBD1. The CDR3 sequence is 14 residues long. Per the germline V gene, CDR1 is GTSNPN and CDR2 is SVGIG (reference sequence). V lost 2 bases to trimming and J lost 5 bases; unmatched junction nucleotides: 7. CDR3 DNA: TGTGCCTGGAGTTCAGGGGGCCCAGGGTATGGCTACACCTTC. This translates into CAWSSGGPGYGYTF.

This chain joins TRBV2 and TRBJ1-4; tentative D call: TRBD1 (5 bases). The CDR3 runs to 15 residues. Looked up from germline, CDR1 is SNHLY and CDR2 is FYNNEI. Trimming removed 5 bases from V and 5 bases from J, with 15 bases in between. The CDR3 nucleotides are TGTGCCAGCAGTTCCCTTGGCAGGGCGAATGAAAAACTGTTTTTT. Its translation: CASSSLGRANEKLFF.

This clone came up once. As DNA, the CDR3 is TGTGCCACCGCCCAGGCGTTTAATGAAAAACTGTTTTTT. This sequence encodes CATAQAFNEKLFF. The chain employs TRBV24-1 and TRBJ1-4; D ambiguous. V lost 9 bases and J 4 bases, leaving 11 bases between the germline ends. This CDR3 is 13 amino acids long. Germline CDR1 is KGHDR and CDR2 is SFDVKD.

The CDR3 is CASAFGTGYGYTF. In DNA form, the CDR3 reads TGTGCCAGCGCCTTCGGGACTGGCTATGGCTACACCTTC. The chain uses TRBV5-5 and TRBJ1-2; D is perhaps TRBD1 (5 bases). Trimming pared 7 bases from V and 4 bases from J, leaving 14 bases between. Germline lookup yields CDR1 SGHKS and CDR2 YYEKEE (reference sequence). This CDR3 contains 13 residues.

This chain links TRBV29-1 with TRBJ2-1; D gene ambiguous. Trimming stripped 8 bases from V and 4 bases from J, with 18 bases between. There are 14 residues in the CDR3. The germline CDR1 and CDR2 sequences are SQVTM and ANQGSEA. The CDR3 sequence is CSTEAPWSYNEQFF. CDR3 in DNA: TGCAGCACCGAGGCACCGTGGTCTTACAATGAGCAGTTCTTC.

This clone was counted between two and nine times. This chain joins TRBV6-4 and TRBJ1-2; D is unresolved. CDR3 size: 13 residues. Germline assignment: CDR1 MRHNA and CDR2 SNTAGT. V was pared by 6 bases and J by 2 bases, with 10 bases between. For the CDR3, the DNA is TGTGCCAGCAGAGCCGACATAAACTATGGCTACACCTTC. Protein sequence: CASRADINYGYTF.

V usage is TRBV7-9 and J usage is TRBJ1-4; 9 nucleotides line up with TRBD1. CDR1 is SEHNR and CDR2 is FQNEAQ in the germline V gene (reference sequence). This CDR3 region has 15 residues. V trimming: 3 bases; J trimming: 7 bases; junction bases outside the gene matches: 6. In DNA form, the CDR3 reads TGTGCCAGCAGCTTTATTGAGACAGGGGGTGAAAAACTGTTTTTT. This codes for CASSFIETGGEKLFF.

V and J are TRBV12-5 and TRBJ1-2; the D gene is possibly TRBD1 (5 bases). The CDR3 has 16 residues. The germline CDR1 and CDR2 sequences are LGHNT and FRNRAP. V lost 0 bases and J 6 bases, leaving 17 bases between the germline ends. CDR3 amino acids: CASGLVLRGVRNGYTF. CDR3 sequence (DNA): TGTGCTAGTGGTTTGGTACTCCGGGGGGTTCGGAATGGCTACACCTTC.

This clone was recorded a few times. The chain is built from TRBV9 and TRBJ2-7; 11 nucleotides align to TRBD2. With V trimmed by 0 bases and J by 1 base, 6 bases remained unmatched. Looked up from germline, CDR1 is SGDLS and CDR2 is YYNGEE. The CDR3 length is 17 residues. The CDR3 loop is CASSVGTSGRWSYEQYF. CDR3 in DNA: TGTGCCAGCAGCGTAGGGACTAGCGGGCGTTGGTCCTACGAGCAGTACTTC.

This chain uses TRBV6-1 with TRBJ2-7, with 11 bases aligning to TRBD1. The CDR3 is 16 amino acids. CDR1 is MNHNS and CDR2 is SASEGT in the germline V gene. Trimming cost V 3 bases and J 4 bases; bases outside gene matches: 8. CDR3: CASSDQSGTGGYEQYF. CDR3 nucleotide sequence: TGTGCCAGCAGTGACCAGTCCGGGACAGGGGGGTACGAGCAGTACTTC.

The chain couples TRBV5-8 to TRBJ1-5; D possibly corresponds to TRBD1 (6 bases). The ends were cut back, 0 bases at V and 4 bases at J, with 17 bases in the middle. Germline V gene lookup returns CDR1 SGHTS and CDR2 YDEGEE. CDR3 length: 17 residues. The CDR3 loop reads CASSLVGPRGRNQPQHF. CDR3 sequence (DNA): TGTGCCAGCAGCTTGGTCGGACCCAGGGGACGAAATCAGCCCCAGCATTTT.

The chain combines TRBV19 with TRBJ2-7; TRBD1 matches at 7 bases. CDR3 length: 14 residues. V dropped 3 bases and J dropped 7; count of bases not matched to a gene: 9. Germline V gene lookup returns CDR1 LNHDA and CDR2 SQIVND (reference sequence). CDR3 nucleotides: TGTGCCAGTAGTATCCCACAGGGGAACGGTGAGCAGTACTTC. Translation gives CASSIPQGNGEQYF.

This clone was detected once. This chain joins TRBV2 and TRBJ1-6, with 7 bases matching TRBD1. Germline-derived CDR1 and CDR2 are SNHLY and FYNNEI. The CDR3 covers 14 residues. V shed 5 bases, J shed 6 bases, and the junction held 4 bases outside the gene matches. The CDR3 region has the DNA TGTGCCAGCAGTCTACAGGGGATTAATTCACCCCTCCACTTT. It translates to CASSLQGINSPLHF.

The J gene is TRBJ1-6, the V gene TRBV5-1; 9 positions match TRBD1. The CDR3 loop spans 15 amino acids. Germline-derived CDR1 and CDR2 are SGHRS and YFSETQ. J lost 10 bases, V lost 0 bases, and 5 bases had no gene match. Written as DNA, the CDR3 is TGCGCCAGCAGCTTGGAGGACAGGGGTCGATCACCCCTCCACTTT. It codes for CASSLEDRGRSPLHF.

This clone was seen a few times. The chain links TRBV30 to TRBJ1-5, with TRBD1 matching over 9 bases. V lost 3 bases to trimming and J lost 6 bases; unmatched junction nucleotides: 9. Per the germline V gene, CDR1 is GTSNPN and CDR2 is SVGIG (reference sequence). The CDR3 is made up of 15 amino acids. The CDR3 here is CAWSAGTGIGQPQHF. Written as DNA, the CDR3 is TGTGCCTGGAGCGCCGGGACAGGGATCGGTCAGCCCCAGCATTTT.

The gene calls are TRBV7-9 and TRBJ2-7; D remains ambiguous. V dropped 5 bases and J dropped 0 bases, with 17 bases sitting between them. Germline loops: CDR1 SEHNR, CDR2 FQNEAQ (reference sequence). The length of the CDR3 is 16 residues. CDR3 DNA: TGTGCCAGCAGCCCACTAATCGGCCTCAGCTCCTACGAGCAGTACTTC. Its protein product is CASSPLIGLSSYEQYF.

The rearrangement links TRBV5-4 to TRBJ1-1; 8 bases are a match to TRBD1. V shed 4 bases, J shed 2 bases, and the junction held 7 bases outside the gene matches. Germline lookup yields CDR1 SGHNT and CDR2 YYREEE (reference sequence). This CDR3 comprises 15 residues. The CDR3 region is CASSPQGAANTEAFF. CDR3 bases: TGTGCCAGCAGCCCGCAGGGGGCCGCCAACACTGAAGCTTTCTTT.

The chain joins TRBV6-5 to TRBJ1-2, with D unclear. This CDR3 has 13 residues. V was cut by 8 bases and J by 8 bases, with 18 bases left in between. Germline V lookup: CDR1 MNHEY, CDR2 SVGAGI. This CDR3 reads CASSTGSGEGYTF. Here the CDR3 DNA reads TGTGCCAGCTCAACGGGCAGCGGAGAAGGCTACACCTTC.

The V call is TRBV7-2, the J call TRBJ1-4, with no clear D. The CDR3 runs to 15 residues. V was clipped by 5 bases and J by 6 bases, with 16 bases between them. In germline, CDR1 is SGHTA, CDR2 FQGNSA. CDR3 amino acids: CASSERPTPDEKLFF. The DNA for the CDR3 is TGTGCCAGCAGCGAGCGCCCCACACCGGATGAAAAACTGTTTTTT.